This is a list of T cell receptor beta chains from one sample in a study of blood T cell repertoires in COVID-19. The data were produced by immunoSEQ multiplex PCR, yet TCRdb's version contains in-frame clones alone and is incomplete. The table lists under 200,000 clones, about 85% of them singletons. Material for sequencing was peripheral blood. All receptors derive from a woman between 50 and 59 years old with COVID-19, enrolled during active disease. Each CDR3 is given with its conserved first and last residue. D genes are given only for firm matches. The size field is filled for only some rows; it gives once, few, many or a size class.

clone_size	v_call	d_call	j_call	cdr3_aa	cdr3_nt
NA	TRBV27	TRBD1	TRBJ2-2	CASSLGTVNTGELFF	TGTGCCAGCAGCCTGGGGACAGTAAACACCGGGGAGCTGTTTTTT
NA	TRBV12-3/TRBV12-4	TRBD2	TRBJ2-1	CASRGGDYNEQFF	TGTGCCAGCAGGGGAGGGGACTACAATGAGCAGTTCTTC
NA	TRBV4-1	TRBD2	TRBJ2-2	CASSPRGVYTGELFF	TGCGCCAGCAGCCCGCGGGGGGTTTACACCGGGGAGCTGTTTTTT
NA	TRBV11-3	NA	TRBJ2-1	CASSFGQSFSNEQFF	TGTGCCAGCAGCTTCGGACAAAGCTTCTCCAATGAGCAGTTCTTC
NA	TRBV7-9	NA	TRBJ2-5	CASSAGVSETQYF	TGTGCCAGCAGCGCCGGTGTTTCGGAGACCCAGTACTTC
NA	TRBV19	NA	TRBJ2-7	CASSTKTGLGYEQYF	TGTGCCAGTAGTACAAAAACAGGGTTGGGCTACGAGCAGTACTTC
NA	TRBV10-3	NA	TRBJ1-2	CAINSQGGGYTF	TGTGCCATCAATTCACAGGGCGGCGGCTACACCTTC
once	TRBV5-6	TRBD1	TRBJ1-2	CASSSTGHGYTF	TGTGCCAGCAGCTCGACAGGGCATGGCTACACCTTC
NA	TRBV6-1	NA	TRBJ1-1	CASSEAGRGGGNTEAFF	TGTGCCAGCAGTGAAGCGGGGAGGGGCGGCGGGAACACTGAAGCTTTCTTT
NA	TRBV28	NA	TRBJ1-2	CASSSYSYGYTF	TGTGCCAGCAGTTCATACAGCTATGGCTACACCTTC
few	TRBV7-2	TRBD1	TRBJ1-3	CASSLQGAVGNTIYF	TGTGCCAGCAGCTTACAGGGGGCGGTTGGAAACACCATATATTTT
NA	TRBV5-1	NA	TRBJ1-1	CASSFLGATEAFF	TGCGCCAGCAGCTTCTTGGGGGCCACTGAAGCTTTCTTT
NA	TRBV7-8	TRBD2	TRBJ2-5	CASSRASGGAEETQYF	TGTGCCAGCAGCCGCGCTAGCGGGGGGGCGGAAGAGACCCAGTACTTC
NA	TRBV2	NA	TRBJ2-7	CASSEAGGSNYEQYF	TGTGCCAGCAGTGAAGCTGGGGGGTCGAACTACGAGCAGTACTTC